This T cell receptor (beta chain) was captured in a study of T-cell memory formation after mild COVID-19. The CDR3 runs to 14 residues. CDR1 LGHDT and CDR2 YNNKEL come from the germline V gene (reference sequence). Trimming cost V 0 bases and J 7 bases; bases outside gene matches: 5. MiXCR, run by TCRdb on the 5' RACE reads, gives a single entry per CDR3 protein. The sample holds approximately 260,000 distinct CDR3 sequences, 15% to 20% seen once. Many counts were recorded for this clonotype. This TCR was recovered from a man younger than 35 who had mild COVID-19 (a few samples of this study predate the infection). Cell type and time point are not known. The sequencing input was PBMCs or a T cell subset sorted from them (not recorded which). The V call is TRBV3-1, the J call TRBJ1-1, with TRBD1 identical over 7 bases. CDR3 protein: CASSQDRGCCEAFF. CDR3 nucleotides: TGTGCCAGCAGCCAAGACAGGGGGTGTTGTGAAGCTTTCTTT. The full variable domain, rest sourced from reference TRBV3-1 and TRBJ1-1, is DTAVSQTPKYLVTQMGNDKSIKCEQNLGHDTMYWYKQDSKKFLKIMFSYNNKELIINETVPNRFSPKSPDKAHLNLHINSLELGDSAVYFCASSQDRGCCEAFFGQGTRLTVV.